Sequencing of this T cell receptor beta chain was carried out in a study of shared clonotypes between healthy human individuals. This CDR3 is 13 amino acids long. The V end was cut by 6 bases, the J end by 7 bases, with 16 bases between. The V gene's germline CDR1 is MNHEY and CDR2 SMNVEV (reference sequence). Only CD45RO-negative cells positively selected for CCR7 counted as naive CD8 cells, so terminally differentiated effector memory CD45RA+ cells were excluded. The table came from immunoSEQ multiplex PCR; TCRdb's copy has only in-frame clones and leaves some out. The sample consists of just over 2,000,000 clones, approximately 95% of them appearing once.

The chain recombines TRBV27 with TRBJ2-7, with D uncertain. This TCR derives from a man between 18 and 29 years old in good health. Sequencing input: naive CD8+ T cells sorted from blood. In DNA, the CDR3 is TGTGCCAGCAGAGACGGGCTTACCCGGGAGCAGTACTTC. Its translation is CASRDGLTREQYF.